This TCR beta chain was sequenced during a study of cytomegalovirus exposure and HLA in healthy donors. The PCR used 60 Vbeta and 13 Jbeta primers. Here immunoSEQ multiplex PCR was the method, and the copy in TCRdb shows in-frame clones only, minus some. The sample consists of about 120,000 clones, 65% to 85% of them appearing once. This clone was seen only once. Its target is unknown. Study-wide findings and caveats: Several V segments, TRBV6-2 and TRBV6-3 among them, could not be told apart and were dropped. Further analysis, carried out later, found HLA-associated TCR beta chains more clonally expanded than equally common other chains. In an earlier analysis, productive rearrangement rates for most beta V segments clustered near 87% or 30%. Later analysis identified a missense DCLRE1C variant that was linked to TCR beta V- and J-gene trimming.

Germline V gives CDR1 SGHRS, CDR2 YFSETQ. The CDR3 totals 15 residues. V was pared by 0 bases and J by 4 bases, with 14 bases between. This clonotype was obtained from a woman between 35 and 50 years old in good health and CMV-seropositive. The rearrangement uses TRBV5-1 and TRBJ2-7, with D possibly being TRBD2 (6 bases). The sequenced sample was PBMCs. This CDR3 reads CASSLDLSGTYEQYF. The CDR3, as DNA: TGCGCCAGCAGCTTGGACCTCTCGGGGACTTACGAGCAGTACTTC.